The 31 T cell receptor beta chains below were found in one sample sequenced in a study of graft-versus-host responses after intestinal transplantation. Antigen specificity for these receptors is unknown. The method was immunoSEQ multiplex PCR; TCRdb's version includes in-frame clones alone and lacks a portion of them. This table holds approximately 89,000 clones, 90% to 95% found once. Here the sequenced sample was unstimulated CD8+ T cells sorted from spleen or lymph node cells, taken before transplant. The receptors derive from a human donor who was the organ donor for an intestinal transplant.

The sample holds one count of this clone. The chain uses TRBV9 and TRBJ1-6; no clear D. Trimming took off 4 bases at V and 8 bases at J, with 19 bases between the two ends. Germline V gene sequence: CDR1 SGDLS, CDR2 YYNGEE. The length of the CDR3 is 16 residues. This chain's CDR3 is CASSPSFAPADSPLHF. In nucleotides, the CDR3 is TGTGCCAGCAGCCCGTCTTTCGCCCCCGCGGATTCACCCCTCCACTTT. Full variable domain (rest looked up from reference TRBV9 and TRBJ1-6): DSGVTQTPKHLITATGQRVTLRCSPRSGDLSVYWYQQSLDQGLQFLIQYYNGEERAKGNILERFSAQQFPDLHSELNLSSLELGDSALYFCASSPSFAPADSPLHFGNGTRLTVT.

The V gene is TRBV11-2, the J gene TRBJ2-1, with 8 bases identical to TRBD1. The trim removed 5 bases at V and 10 bases at J, leaving 7 bases unmatched. Per germline, CDR1 SGHAT and CDR2 FQNNGV. The CDR3 spans 13 residues. CDR3 sequence (DNA): TGTGCCAGCAGCAAGGGACAGGAGACGGAGCAGTTCTTC. Its protein product is CASSKGQETEQFF. Full variable domain (outside the CDR3, taken from reference TRBV11-2 and TRBJ2-1): EAGVAQSPRYKIIEKRQSVAFWCNPISGHATLYWYQQILGQGPKLLIQFQNNGVVDDSQLPKDRFSAERLKGVDSTLKIQPAKLEDSAVYLCASSKGQETEQFFGPGTRLTVL.

The chain is built from TRBV6-5 and TRBJ2-5; no reliable D call. V lost 7 bases to trimming and J lost 3 bases, with 15 bases between them. Germline CDR1 reads MNHEY; CDR2 reads SVGAGI. There are 14 residues in the CDR3. The CDR3 sequence: CASKPLRSKETQYF. CDR3 in DNA: TGTGCCAGCAAACCGCTACGGAGTAAAGAGACCCAGTACTTC.

V is TRBV19 and J is TRBJ1-1; D not certain. This CDR3 comprises 13 residues. CDR1 is LNHDA, CDR2 SQIVND, per germline (reference sequence). Trimming took off 3 bases at V and 7 bases at J, with 12 bases between the two ends. Here the CDR3 reads CASSIPGVLEAFF. CDR3 nucleotide sequence: TGTGCCAGTAGTATTCCGGGAGTACTTGAAGCTTTCTTT.

The CDR3 loop is CAITTGQGSEAFF. CDR3 DNA sequence: TGTGCCATCACTACGGGACAGGGATCTGAAGCTTTCTTT. This chain joins TRBV10-3 and TRBJ1-1, with TRBD1 matching 9 bases. Trimming cost V 7 bases and J 6 bases; bases outside gene matches: 6. CDR1 and CDR2 from the germline V gene are ENHRY and SYGVKD. This CDR3 region has 13 residues.

V gene TRBV21-1 combines with J gene TRBJ1-3. TRBV21-1 is noted as a pseudogene. The CDR3 sequence is 15 residues long. The CDR3 DNA reads TGTGCCAGCAACGGACGGAGGATCTCTGGAAACACCATATATTTT. Translating gives CASNGRRISGNTIYF.

This clone has a single count. This rearrangement joins TRBV6-6 to TRBJ1-4, with TRBD1 matching 9 bases. This CDR3 is 12 amino acids long. The trim removed 6 bases at V and 11 bases at J, leaving 4 bases unmatched. CDR1 and CDR2 (germline): MNHNY, SVGAGI (reference sequence). The DNA of the CDR3 is TGTGCCAGCAGAAGACAGGGGGTTAAACTGTTTTTT. This translates into CASRRQGVKLFF.

Concerning this clone itself: Distinct nucleotide sequences in the sample also encode this CDR3. The V and J genes are TRBV5-6 and TRBJ2-2, with D uncertain. The germline gives CDR1 SGHDT, CDR2 YYEEEE. The CDR3 is made up of 14 amino acids. V lost 1 base and J lost 2, with 6 bases in between. As DNA, the CDR3 is TGTGCCAGCAGCTTGTCAAGCAACACCGGGGAGCTGTTTTTT. This gives the protein CASSLSSNTGELFF.

The V gene is TRBV4-1, the J gene TRBJ1-4; D is perhaps TRBD1 (6 bases). The CDR3 sequence is 18 residues long. The V end was cut by 3 bases, the J end by 8 bases, with 25 bases between. CDR1 MGHRA and CDR2 YSYEKL come from the germline V gene. CDR3 DNA sequence: TGCGCCAGCAGCCAGGAAAAGCGGGACACTCGTATGAGAGAAAAACTGTTTTTT. Translating gives CASSQEKRDTRMREKLFF.

The chain combines TRBV5-1 with TRBJ2-7; 9 positions match TRBD2. The CDR3 has 14 residues. Germline assignment: CDR1 SGHRS and CDR2 YFSETQ. V dropped 1 base and J dropped 9; count of bases not matched to a gene: 8. CDR3 in amino acids: CASSLTSSGGTQYF. CDR3 sequence (DNA): TGCGCCAGCAGCTTGACCTCCAGCGGGGGGACGCAGTACTTC.

This clone was detected only once. The V call is TRBV7-9, the J call TRBJ2-1; 13 positions agree with TRBD2. The CDR3 is 18 residues long. Per the germline V gene, CDR1 is SEHNR and CDR2 is FQNEAQ (reference sequence). V was clipped by 5 bases and J by 0 bases; unmatched bases: 7. CDR3 amino acids: CASSPGTSGISSYNEQFF. The CDR3, as DNA: TGTGCCAGCAGCCCAGGGACTAGCGGGATCTCCTCCTACAATGAGCAGTTCTTC.

The chain couples TRBV2 to TRBJ1-1; no definite D call. The CDR3 sequence is 13 residues long. Germline V gives CDR1 SNHLY, CDR2 FYNNEI. Trimming took 9 bases from V and 10 from J, leaving 21 bases between them. CDR3 protein: CASSESPGEGAFF. CDR3 bases: TGTGCCAGTTCCGAGTCGCCCGGCGAGGGAGCTTTCTTT.

The V call is TRBV10-2, the J call TRBJ2-7; possibly TRBD2 for D (6 bases). This CDR3 comprises 14 residues. V lost 2 bases and J lost 4, with 12 bases in between. Germline lookup yields CDR1 WSHSY and CDR2 SAAADI. The DNA of the CDR3 is TGCGCCAGCAGTGAGGGGACTGCCCGATACGAGCAGTACTTC. Residues: CASSEGTARYEQYF.

The chain employs TRBV19 and TRBJ1-1; 7 bases agree with TRBD1. Looked up from germline, CDR1 is LNHDA and CDR2 is SQIVND (reference sequence). The trim removed 7 bases at V and 5 bases at J, leaving 10 bases unmatched. This CDR3 is built from 14 residues. The CDR3 DNA reads TGTGCCAGTACCTCGCGTACAGGGGTTACTGAAGCTTTCTTT. This translates into CASTSRTGVTEAFF.

The rearrangement joins TRBV4-1 to TRBJ2-3; D gene ambiguous. Germline CDR1 MGHRA, CDR2 YSYEKL. The length of the CDR3 is 16 residues. V lost 2 bases and J 6 bases, leaving 18 bases between the germline ends. CDR3 protein: CASSQPARVAADTQYF. Here the CDR3 DNA reads TGCGCCAGCAGCCAACCCGCCCGGGTAGCCGCCGATACGCAGTATTTT.

The gene calls are TRBV13 and TRBJ1-2; 9 bases align to TRBD1. V gave up 3 bases and J gave up 6 bases; unmatched junction bases: 5. The CDR3 has 14 residues. Germline V CDR1 and CDR2: PRHDT, FYEKMQ (reference sequence). This CDR3 reads CASSFGTGHHGYTF. CDR3 DNA sequence: TGTGCCAGCAGCTTCGGGACAGGGCACCATGGCTACACCTTC.

The chain carries TRBV6-5 and TRBJ2-5, with D perhaps matching TRBD2 (5 bases). The germline V gene encodes CDR1 MNHEY and CDR2 SVGAGI. The CDR3 consists of 14 residues. The V end lost 6 bases, the J end lost 1 base, and 12 bases lay between the germline ends. The DNA of the CDR3 is TGTGCCAGCAGCCCTTTCAGCGGCCAAGAGACCCAGTACTTC. Its protein is CASSPFSGQETQYF.

Here the CDR3 reads CASSTPTEIAKNIQYF. The DNA of the CDR3 is TGTGCCAGCAGCACGCCGACAGAAATAGCCAAAAACATTCAGTACTTC. The chain joins TRBV13 to TRBJ2-4; the D gene is possibly TRBD1 (5 bases). The CDR3 totals 16 residues. V shed 5 bases and J shed 0 bases, with 14 bases lying between them. Germline V gene sequence: CDR1 PRHDT, CDR2 FYEKMQ (reference sequence).

The gene calls are TRBV6-5 and TRBJ2-7, with D tentatively TRBD2 (5 bases). Trimming left V 4 bases short and J 2 bases short, with 9 bases between. In germline, CDR1 is MNHEY, CDR2 SVGAGI. The CDR3 contains 13 residues. The CDR3 region is CASSSGIPYEQYF. For the CDR3, the DNA is TGTGCCAGCAGTTCCGGGATACCCTACGAGCAGTACTTC.

The rearrangement uses TRBV5-6 and TRBJ1-1; the match to TRBD1 covers 7 bases. Germline trimming cut 4 bases from V and 3 bases from J; bases unmatched to any gene: 3. The CDR3 length is 13 residues. CDR1 is SGHDT and CDR2 is YYEEEE in the germline V gene. Here the CDR3 reads CASSPQGDTEAFF. The CDR3 DNA sequence: TGTGCCAGCAGCCCGCAGGGGGACACTGAAGCTTTCTTT. The full variable domain, completed using reference TRBV5-6 and TRBJ1-1, is DAGVTQSPTHLIKTRGQQVTLRCSPKSGHDTVSWYQQALGQGPQFIFQYYEEEERQRGNFPDRFSGHQFPNYSSELNVNALLLGDSALYLCASSPQGDTEAFFGQGTRLTVV.

This clone was seen only once. The rearrangement links TRBV2 to TRBJ2-7, with D possibly TRBD1 on 5 matching bases. CDR1 SNHLY and CDR2 FYNNEI come from the germline V gene. The V end lost 6 bases, the J end lost 1 base, and 13 bases lay between the germline ends. The CDR3 totals 14 residues. The CDR3 sequence: CASSETRVSYEQYF. The CDR3 nucleotides are TGTGCCAGCAGCGAAACCAGGGTTTCCTACGAGCAGTACTTC.

The chain uses TRBV7-2 and TRBJ1-5, with 10 positions matching TRBD1. The V segment lost 5 bases and the J segment 0 bases; nucleotides outside the gene matches: 7. Germline CDR1 and CDR2: SGHTA and FQGNSA. The CDR3 runs 17 residues. CDR3 in DNA: TGTGCCAGCAGCCGCGACAGGGGGCTTTATAGCAATCAGCCCCAGCATTTT. Its translation is CASSRDRGLYSNQPQHF.

This rearrangement joins TRBV7-3 to TRBJ2-1, with 14 bases fitting TRBD2. The germline gives CDR1 SGHTA, CDR2 FQGTGA. Germline trimming cut 1 base from V and 6 bases from J; bases unmatched to any gene: 2. This CDR3 has 16 residues. The CDR3 here is CASSLIGTSGSNEQFF. CDR3 sequence (DNA): TGTGCCAGCAGCTTAATCGGGACTAGCGGGAGCAATGAGCAGTTCTTC.

The chain has TRBV4-2 and TRBJ2-3; a weak D match, TRBD2 (7 bases). The V end lost 4 bases, the J end lost 0 bases, and 14 bases lay between the germline ends. This CDR3 is 16 amino acids long. Germline assignment: CDR1 LGHNA and CDR2 YNFKEQ. The CDR3 region is CASSRKGGASTDTQYF. The CDR3 region has the DNA TGTGCCAGCAGCCGGAAAGGGGGGGCTAGCACAGATACGCAGTATTTT.

The CDR3 sequence is CASSLSGYSYEQYF. The CDR3 DNA is TGTGCCAGCAGCCTGAGCGGTTACTCCTACGAGCAGTACTTC. The chain joins TRBV7-2 to TRBJ2-7; maybe TRBD2 (5 bases). There are 14 residues in the CDR3. V was shortened by 5 bases and J by 0 bases, with 11 bases between the two germline ends. Germline CDR1 reads SGHTA; CDR2 reads FQGNSA.

The chain is built from TRBV6-6 and TRBJ1-5, with D perhaps TRBD1 (5 bases). Germline V lookup: CDR1 MNHNY, CDR2 SVGAGI (reference sequence). The CDR3 has 15 amino acids. V lost 2 bases, J lost 6 bases, and 14 bases lay in between. The CDR3 DNA reads as TGTGCCAGCAGTTACGGGCAGGGATCAGGTCAGCCCCAGCATTTT. Translation gives CASSYGQGSGQPQHF.

The chain recombines TRBV4-3 with TRBJ1-5; a weak D match, TRBD1 (5 bases). The V end lost 8 bases, the J end lost 3 bases, and 14 bases lay between the germline ends. Germline V gene data show CDR1 as LGHNA and CDR2 as YSLEER. The CDR3 loop spans 14 amino acids. The CDR3: CASGEGGDNQPQHF. CDR3 sequence (DNA): TGCGCCAGCGGAGAGGGAGGGGACAATCAGCCCCAGCATTTT.

The gene calls are TRBV6-5 and TRBJ2-5; 8 bases line up with TRBD2. V was clipped by 8 bases and J by 5 bases; unmatched bases: 7. This CDR3 has 13 residues. The germline V gene has CDR1 MNHEY and CDR2 SVGAGI. Written as DNA, the CDR3 is TGTGCCAGCGGGGCGGGGGGCCGGGAGACCCAGTACTTC. It codes for CASGAGGRETQYF.

The chain carries TRBV15 and TRBJ1-1; 8 bases line up with TRBD1. This CDR3 has 17 residues. The V segment lost 3 bases and the J segment 2 bases; nucleotides outside the gene matches: 11. CDR1 is LNHNV and CDR2 is YYDKDF in the germline V gene (reference sequence). The DNA of the CDR3 is TGTGCCACCAGCAGGACCGGGACAGGTGTAGGAAACACTGAAGCTTTCTTT. Protein product: CATSRTGTGVGNTEAFF.

V usage is TRBV7-2 and J usage is TRBJ2-1; 10 nucleotides agree with TRBD2. Trimming removed 7 bases from V and 7 bases from J; junction bases left unmatched: 10. Per the germline V gene, CDR1 is SGHTA and CDR2 is FQGNSA. The CDR3 contains 15 residues. CDR3 residues: CASTAPPSGSNEQFF. In nucleotides, the CDR3 is TGTGCCAGCACCGCCCCGCCTAGCGGGAGTAATGAGCAGTTCTTC. Using reference TRBV7-2 and TRBJ2-1 for the parts outside the CDR3, the full variable domain is GAGVSQSPSNKVTEKGKDVELRCDPISGHTALYWYRQSLGQGLEFLIYFQGNSAPDKSGLPSDRFSAERTGGSVSTLTIQRTQQEDSAVYLCASTAPPSGSNEQFFGPGTRLTVL.

The chain employs TRBV27 and TRBJ2-3, with a possible D match to TRBD2 (6 bases). Germline V CDR1 and CDR2: MNHEY, SMNVEV (reference sequence). CDR3 length equals 16 residues. Trimming removed 6 bases from V and 2 bases from J, with 18 bases in between. CDR3 residues: CASRLRTSLVTDTQYF. The CDR3 coding sequence is TGTGCCAGCAGGCTTCGCACTAGCCTTGTCACAGATACGCAGTATTTT.